This T cell receptor (beta chain) emerged from a study of blood T cell repertoires in COVID-19. Method: immunoSEQ multiplex PCR; TCRdb's copy keeps in-frame clones and lacks some. The table shows about 100,000 clones, with approximately 86% occurring only once. The CDR3 sequence is 13 residues long. In germline, CDR1 is SGHKS, CDR2 YYEKEE (reference sequence). The junction had 4 bases not matched to a gene; V was cut back by 1 base and J by 12 bases. The sample comprised peripheral blood. The origin of this receptor is a man aged 50 or older with active or convalescent COVID-19. This chain links TRBV5-5 with TRBJ1-4; 9 bases align to TRBD1. Here the CDR3 DNA reads TGTGCCAGCAGCTTGACAGGGGGCCAGGAACTGTTTTTT. This translates into CASSLTGGQELFF.